The 28 T cell receptor beta chains given below trace back to one sample, sequenced in a study of T cells in Graves' hyperthyroidism and ophthalmopathy. Amplification of TCR beta CDR3 regions was performed using RNA transcripts as template. In the first-round RT-PCR of the TCR CDR3, the HTBI primer set was used. Each CDR3 protein is one row after TCRdb ran MiXCR on the multiplex PCR reads. The sample carries some 510,000 distinct CDR3 sequences, around 45% recorded once. What was sequenced was peripheral blood or thyroid tissue (not recorded which). The receptors were gathered from a woman under 30 with Graves' hyperthyroidism.

The J gene is TRBJ2-7, the V gene TRBV29-1; the D gene is possibly TRBD1 (7 bases). This CDR3 region has 12 residues. Germline V gene sequence: CDR1 SQVTM, CDR2 ANQGSEA. V lost 7 bases and J lost 5, with 15 bases in between. The CDR3 DNA is TGCAGCGCCCTCAGCAGGGGGGACGAGCAGTACTTC. It translates to CSALSRGDEQYF.

V is TRBV6-5 and J is TRBJ2-5, with 8 nucleotides matching TRBD2. The CDR3 totals 14 residues. The germline V gene has CDR1 MNHEY and CDR2 SVGAGI. Trimming at V came to 7 bases and at J to 4 bases, leaving 8 bases not matched to a gene. DNA for the CDR3: TGTGCCAGCACCACGGGGGGGAGGGGAGAGACCCAGTACTTC. As protein: CASTTGGRGETQYF.

This clonotype was counted ten times or more. The chain is built from TRBV2 and TRBJ2-7; no reliable D call. The germline V gene has CDR1 SNHLY and CDR2 FYNNEI. The length of the CDR3 is 11 residues. V gave up 7 bases and J gave up 4 bases, with 8 bases separating them. The CDR3, as DNA: TGTGCCAGCACCGGTCTTTACGAGCAGTACTTC. Its translation is CASTGLYEQYF. The entire variable domain, with the rest obtained from reference TRBV2 and TRBJ2-7, is as follows: EPEVTQTPSHQVTQMGQEVILRCVPISNHLYFYWYRQILGQKVEFLVSFYNNEISEKSEIFDDQFSVERPDGSNFTLKIRSTKLEDSAMYFCASTGLYEQYFGPGTRLTVT.

V and J are TRBV2 and TRBJ2-7, with TRBD2 matching 9 bases. Germline CDR1 is SNHLY and CDR2 is FYNNEI. The V gene end was trimmed by 6 bases and the J gene end by 3 bases; junction bases not matched to a gene: 12. CDR3 length: 16 residues. CDR3 sequence (DNA): TGTGCCAGCAGCTCCCATTTAGCGGGAGTGGGCTACGAGCAGTACTTC. Its protein product is CASSSHLAGVGYEQYF.

Written as DNA, the CDR3 is TGTGCCAGCACCAAAGGGACGGTCCAAGAGACCCAGTACTTC. Encoded protein: CASTKGTVQETQYF. The V gene is TRBV25-1, the J gene TRBJ2-5; TRBD1 or TRBD2 may be the D gene (5 bases each). There are 14 residues in the CDR3. The germline V gene encodes CDR1 MGHDK and CDR2 SYGVNS. V lost 7 bases, J lost 1 base, and 13 bases lay in between.

The V gene is TRBV2, the J gene TRBJ2-2; 7 nucleotides align to TRBD2. CDR1 and CDR2 (germline): SNHLY, FYNNEI. J lost 3 bases, V lost 3 bases, and 10 bases had no gene match. CDR3 size: 17 residues. CDR3 sequence reads: CASSEMAGAGYTGELFF. The CDR3, as DNA: TGTGCCAGCAGTGAGATGGCGGGAGCGGGGTACACCGGGGAGCTGTTTTTT.

With respect to this clonotype: The junction departs from the called germline gene at one end, perhaps through a read error. The chain employs TRBV7-2 and TRBJ1-2; TRBD1 is a possible D gene (5 bases). The CDR3 length is 14 residues. Germline CDR1 SGHTA, CDR2 FQGNSA. CDR3 protein: CASSQENRQDGYTF. The CDR3 DNA reads TGCGCCAGCAGCCAAGAGAACAGGCAGGATGGCTACACCTTC.

This clonotype was detected once. V is TRBV7-9 and J is TRBJ1-6; TRBD1 aligns across 7 bases. CDR3 length: 11 amino acids. Germline-derived CDR1 and CDR2 are SEHNR and FQNEAQ (reference sequence). V lost 3 bases to trimming and J lost 18 bases; unmatched junction nucleotides: 5. CDR3 coding DNA: TGTGCCAGCAGCTTTACAGGGGACAGCCACTTT. Residues: CASSFTGDSHF.

This clonotype was recorded at least ten times. The V and J genes are TRBV7-9 and TRBJ2-7; 10 nucleotides align to TRBD1. Per germline, CDR1 SEHNR and CDR2 FQNEAQ (reference sequence). This CDR3 region has 13 residues. V lost 10 bases, J lost 3 bases, and 6 bases stayed unmatched. Here the CDR3 reads CATTGQGDYEQYF. Written as DNA, the CDR3 is TGTGCCACAACCGGACAGGGGGACTACGAGCAGTACTTC.

The chain links TRBV14 to TRBJ2-7; D might be TRBD1 (6 bases). CDR1 and CDR2 from the germline V gene are SGHDN and FVKESK. This CDR3 region has 15 residues. The V end lost 1 base, the J end lost 2 bases, and 12 bases lay between the germline ends. The CDR3 region has the DNA TGTGCCAGCAGCCAAGGCGAGGGGGAAACCTACGAGCAGTACTTC. Translated, it gives CASSQGEGETYEQYF.

CDR3 sequence (DNA): TGTGCCAGTAGTTCAGGGGGCCGCCTTGAGTCACCCCTCCACTTT. Translating gives CASSSGGRLESPLHF. The genes are TRBV19 and TRBJ1-6; TRBD1 matches at 8 bases. Unmatched junction bases numbered 10, after V lost 5 bases and J lost 10 bases. Germline V lookup: CDR1 LNHDA, CDR2 SQIVND (reference sequence). The CDR3 extends over 15 amino acids.

J is TRBJ1-4 and V is TRBV6-1; TRBD1 matches 10 bases. The length of the CDR3 is 16 residues. The trim removed 0 bases at V and 5 bases at J, leaving 3 bases unmatched. Germline-derived CDR1 and CDR2 are MNHNS and SASEGT. The CDR3 loop is CASSEAEGQGNEKLFF. DNA for the CDR3: TGTGCCAGCAGTGAAGCGGAGGGACAGGGGAATGAAAAACTGTTTTTT.

The chain couples TRBV20-1 to TRBJ2-6; TRBD1 aligns across 7 bases. The CDR3 covers 14 residues. Germline V CDR1 and CDR2: DFQATT, SNEGSKA (reference sequence). Trimming at V came to 5 bases and at J to 3 bases, leaving 4 bases not matched to a gene. CDR3 sequence: CSAQDRVGANVLTF. CDR3 nucleotide sequence: TGCAGTGCTCAAGACAGGGTTGGGGCCAACGTCCTGACTTTC.

This clonotype appeared a few times. This chain joins TRBV12-3 or TRBV12-4 and TRBJ1-5, with a tentative D call TRBD1 (5 bases). V lost 4 bases and J 3 bases, leaving 7 bases between the germline ends. The CDR3 is made up of 13 amino acids. This chain's CDR3 is CASSWGINQPQHF. Written as DNA, the CDR3 is TGTGCCAGCAGTTGGGGCATCAATCAGCCCCAGCATTTT.

For the CDR3, the DNA is TGTGCCAGCAGCTTTGGACGAGTAGATAACTATGGCTACACCTTC. Its translation: CASSFGRVDNYGYTF. The chain is built from TRBV5-4 and TRBJ1-2; D is undetermined. CDR1 is SGHNT, CDR2 YYREEE, per germline (reference sequence). Between the trimmed V and J ends, which lost 2 bases and 1 base, there was a span of 12 bases. The CDR3 is made up of 15 amino acids.

The rearrangement joins TRBV7-9 to TRBJ1-4, with D tentatively TRBD1 (6 bases). With 2 bases removed from V and 9 bases from J, the gap between germline ends came to 13 bases. The CDR3 consists of 14 residues. CDR1 and CDR2 (germline): SEHNR, FQNEAQ (reference sequence). CDR3 sequence reads: CASSLLGARKKLFF. Written as DNA, the CDR3 is TGTGCCAGCAGCTTATTGGGGGCAAGGAAAAAACTGTTTTTT. Complete variable domain (other parts from reference TRBV7-9 and TRBJ1-4): DTGVSQNPRHKITKRGQNVTFRCDPISEHNRLYWYRQTLGQGPEFLTYFQNEAQLEKSRLLSDRFSAERPKGSFSTLEIQRTEQGDSAMYLCASSLLGARKKLFFGSGTQLSVL.

This clonotype was seen many times. The chain recombines TRBV12-3 or TRBV12-4 with TRBJ1-2; no clear D. The CDR3 sequence is 16 residues long. The V end lost 2 bases, the J end lost 3 bases, and 16 bases lay between the germline ends. In nucleotides, the CDR3 is TGTGCCAGCAGTTTACTCTCGGGTTTAGGAGACTATGGCTACACCTTC. Its translation is CASSLLSGLGDYGYTF.

This clonotype was found a few times. The chain is built from TRBV2 and TRBJ2-2; D unresolved. Trimming removed 5 bases at V and 0 bases at J, with 13 bases between. CDR1 and CDR2 (germline): SNHLY, FYNNEI. This CDR3 is built from 16 residues. CDR3 protein: CASSPLMRSNTGELFF. The CDR3 region has the DNA TGTGCCAGCAGTCCGTTGATGCGGTCGAACACCGGGGAGCTGTTTTTT.

The chain employs TRBV29-1 and TRBJ1-1, with a possible D match to TRBD1 (5 bases). The CDR3 totals 12 residues. V was shortened by 8 bases and J by 3 bases, with 13 bases between the two germline ends. Per the germline V gene, CDR1 is SQVTM and CDR2 is ANQGSEA. The CDR3 coding sequence is TGCAGCCAAAGAGGGACGGACACTGAAGCTTTCTTT. Translating it yields CSQRGTDTEAFF.

This rearrangement joins TRBV15 to TRBJ1-2, with D uncertain. V lost 5 bases and J 3 bases, leaving 10 bases between the germline ends. The CDR3 is 13 amino acids. Germline CDR1 reads LNHNV; CDR2 reads YYDKDF (reference sequence). The CDR3 DNA sequence: TGTGCCACCAGCTTAGCGAGGGACTATGGCTACACCTTC. Residues: CATSLARDYGYTF.

Ten or more counts support this clonotype. This rearrangement joins TRBV5-4 to TRBJ2-5; the D is unclear. Looked up from germline, CDR1 is SGHNT and CDR2 is YYREEE (reference sequence). CDR3 length: 13 amino acids. V was shortened by 0 bases and J by 2 bases, with 5 bases between the two germline ends. CDR3 DNA: TGTGCCAGCAGCTTGGTCTTACAAGAGACCCAGTACTTC. This encodes CASSLVLQETQYF.

Comment on this clonotype: An end of the junction does not agree with germline; a read error may underlie this. The chain links TRBV7-3 to TRBJ2-5; maybe TRBD1 (5 bases). This CDR3 is 13 amino acids long. Germline-derived CDR1 and CDR2 are SGHTA and FQGTGA. The CDR3: CASSFHGQEAQYF. In nucleotides, the CDR3 is TGTGCCAGCAGCTTTCACGGACAAGAGGCCCAGTACTTC.

Of note for this clonotype: A much larger clone differs by one base, so this may be a read error. The gene calls are TRBV15 and TRBJ2-7, with D possibly TRBD2 on 6 matching bases. The CDR3 sequence is 17 residues long. Germline V gives CDR1 LNHNV, CDR2 YYDKDF (reference sequence). DNA for the CDR3: TGTGCCACCAGCAGAGATCGTTACGGGGGTCGATCCTGCGAGCAGTACTTC. This gives the protein CATSRDRYGGRSCEQYF.

The V and J genes are TRBV20-1 and TRBJ2-5, with D perhaps TRBD2 (7 bases). The closer fit of TRBJ2-7 to the DNA end suggests the J call may be wrong. The CDR3 is made up of 14 amino acids. Germline V gene lookup returns CDR1 DFQATT and CDR2 SNEGSKA (reference sequence). The chain's CDR3 is CSARGERDNYEQYF. The CDR3 nucleotides read TGCAGTGCTAGAGGCGAGCGGGACAACTACGAGCAGTACTTC.

This clonotype was counted many times. The V gene is TRBV25-1, the J gene TRBJ1-1; perhaps TRBD1 as D (6 bases). V lost 5 bases to trimming and J lost 8 bases, with 15 bases between them. The CDR3 is made up of 13 amino acids. Per the germline V gene, CDR1 is MGHDK and CDR2 is SYGVNS. Here the CDR3 reads CASSKASTGEAFF. CDR3 DNA: TGTGCCAGCAGTAAAGCCTCTACAGGGGAAGCTTTCTTT. Filled out from reference TRBV25-1 and TRBJ1-1, the complete variable domain reads EADIYQTPRYLVIGTGKKITLECSQTMGHDKMYWYQQDPGMELHLIHYSYGVNSTEKGDLSSESTVSRIRTEHFPLTLESARPSHTSQYLCASSKASTGEAFFGQGTRLTVV.

V is TRBV14 and J is TRBJ1-2, with D possibly being TRBD1 (5 bases). Germline V gene data show CDR1 as SGHDN and CDR2 as FVKESK. The V end was cut by 4 bases, the J end by 5 bases, with 20 bases between. This CDR3 has 16 amino acids. This chain's CDR3 is CASSRTGTAWGYGYTF. CDR3 sequence (DNA): TGTGCCAGCAGCCGCACCGGGACCGCTTGGGGGTATGGCTACACCTTC.

This CDR3 reads CASSSGLAGAFF. DNA of the CDR3: TGCGCCAGCAGCTCAGGACTAGCGGGAGCTTTCTTT. V and J are TRBV5-1 and TRBJ1-1, with D uncertain. The CDR3 runs 12 residues. Trimming took off 3 bases at V and 10 bases at J, with 13 bases between the two ends. The germline V gene encodes CDR1 SGHRS and CDR2 YFSETQ.

Only a few counts were recorded for this clonotype. Its ends do not fully match the called genes, so a read error is possible. The chain recombines TRBV5-5 with TRBJ2-7; possible D gene TRBD2, 7 bases. The length of the CDR3 is 14 residues. In germline, CDR1 is SGHKS, CDR2 YYEKEE (reference sequence). CDR3 in amino acids: CAGSRTRGADEQYF. The CDR3 region has the DNA TGTGCCGGCAGCCGGACTAGGGGGGCGGACGAGCAGTACTTC.